This T cell receptor (beta chain) derives from a study of regulatory T cells in long-lasting Graves disease. Stated time point: newly diagnosed GD, antithyroid drugs for less than 3 months. There was RNA extracted from PBMCs, and the TCR library was made from it. Study-wide results and limits: Persistent Graves' patients showed reduced TCR diversity versus newly diagnosed patients.

The TCR beta library used iRepertoire HTBI primers with Arm-PCR amplification of CDR3. Using its own MiXCR run on the multiplex PCR reads, TCRdb lists one record per CDR3 protein. The sample includes hundreds of thousands of distinct CDR3 sequences, around 11% seen only once; the top ten take approximately 9.6%. Details on this clonotype: Its antigen is still unknown. The junction does not match germline at one end; this may be a read error.

Germline V gives CDR1 MNHEY, CDR2 SMNVEV (reference sequence). The CDR3 is 13 amino acids. In addition, the sample was reused for a study of T cells in Graves' hyperthyroidism and ophthalmopathy. That paper adds: Stable disease denoted Graves' hyperthyroidism without ophthalmopathy progression within 18 months.

The specimen comprised peripheral blood mononuclear cells (PBMCs), sampled at new diagnosis, from a patient treated with antithyroid drugs. This receptor was taken from a woman in her twenties or thirties with Graves disease. The rearrangement joins TRBV27 to TRBJ2-7; TRBD1 agrees at 7 bases. DNA for the CDR3: TGTGCCAGGAGTTTCGGGACAGTCTACGAGCAGTACTTC. It encodes CARSFGTVYEQYF.